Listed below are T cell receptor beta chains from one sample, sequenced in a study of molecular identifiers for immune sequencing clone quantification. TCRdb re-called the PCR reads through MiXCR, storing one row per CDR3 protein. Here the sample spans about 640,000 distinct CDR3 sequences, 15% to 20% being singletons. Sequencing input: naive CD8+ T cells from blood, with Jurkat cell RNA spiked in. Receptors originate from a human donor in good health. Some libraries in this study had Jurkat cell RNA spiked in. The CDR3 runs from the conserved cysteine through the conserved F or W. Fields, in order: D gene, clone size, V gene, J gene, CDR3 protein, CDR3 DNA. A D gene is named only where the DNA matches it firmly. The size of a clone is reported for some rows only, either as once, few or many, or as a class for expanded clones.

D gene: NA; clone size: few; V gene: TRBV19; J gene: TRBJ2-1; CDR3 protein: CASSIIGADEQFF; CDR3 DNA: TGTGCCAGTAGTATCATAGGGGCCGATGAGCAGTTCTTC
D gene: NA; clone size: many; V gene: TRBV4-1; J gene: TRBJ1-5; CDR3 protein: CASSQAGTHSNQPQHF; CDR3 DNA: TGCGCCAGCAGCCAAGCAGGAACCCATAGCAATCAGCCCCAGCATTTT
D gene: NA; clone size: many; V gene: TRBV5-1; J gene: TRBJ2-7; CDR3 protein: CASSLSAPSANEQYF; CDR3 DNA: TGCGCCAGCAGCTTGTCTGCCCCATCGGCCAACGAGCAGTACTTC
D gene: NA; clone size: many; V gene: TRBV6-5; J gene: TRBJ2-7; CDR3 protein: CASSTLGGNEQYF; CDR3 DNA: TGTGCCAGCAGTACCCTCGGGGGCAACGAGCAGTACTTC
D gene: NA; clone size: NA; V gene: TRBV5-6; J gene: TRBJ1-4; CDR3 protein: CASSDAGDTLYEKLLF; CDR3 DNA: TGTGCCAGCAGCGACGCCGGGGACACCCTCTATGAAAAACTGTTATTT
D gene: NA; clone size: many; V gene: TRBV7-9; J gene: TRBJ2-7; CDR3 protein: CASSSVGGQLSSYEQYF; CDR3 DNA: TGTGCCAGCAGCTCAGTTGGGGGTCAGCTTTCCTCCTACGAGCAGTACTTC
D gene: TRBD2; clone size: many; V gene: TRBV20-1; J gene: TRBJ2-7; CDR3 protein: CSARGTSRYEQYF; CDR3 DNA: TGCAGTGCTAGGGGGACTAGCCGGTACGAGCAGTACTTC
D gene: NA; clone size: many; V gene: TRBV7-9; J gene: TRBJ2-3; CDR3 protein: CASSSRSYRGDTQYF; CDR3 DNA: TGTGCCAGCAGCTCCCGCTCCTATCGCGGGGATACGCAGTATTTT
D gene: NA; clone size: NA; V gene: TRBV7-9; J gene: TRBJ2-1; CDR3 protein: CASSPSWTDEQFF; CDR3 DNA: TGTGCCAGCAGCCCCTCTTGGACCGATGAGCAGTTCTTC
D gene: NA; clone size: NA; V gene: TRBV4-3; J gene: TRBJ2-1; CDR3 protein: CASSQDSSPGSPLNEQFF; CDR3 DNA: TGCGCCAGCAGCCAAGATTCAAGCCCCGGGAGCCCACTAAATGAGCAGTTCTTC
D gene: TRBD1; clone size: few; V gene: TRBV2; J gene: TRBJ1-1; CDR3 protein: CASRGQGSPEAFF; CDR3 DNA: TGTGCCAGCAGGGGACAGGGCTCCCCTGAAGCTTTCTTT
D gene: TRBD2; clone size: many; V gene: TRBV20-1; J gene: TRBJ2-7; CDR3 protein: CSARDLSHERDPYEQYF; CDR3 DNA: TGCAGTGCTAGAGATCTGAGCCACGAGCGGGACCCCTACGAGCAGTACTTC
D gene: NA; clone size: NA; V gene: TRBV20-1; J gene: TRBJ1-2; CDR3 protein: CSARDEGNYGYTF; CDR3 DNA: TGCAGTGCTAGAGATGAGGGGAACTATGGCTACACCTTC
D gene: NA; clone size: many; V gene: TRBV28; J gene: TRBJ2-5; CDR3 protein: CASRDGYLQETQYF; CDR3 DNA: TGTGCCAGCAGAGACGGATACCTGCAAGAGACCCAGTACTTC
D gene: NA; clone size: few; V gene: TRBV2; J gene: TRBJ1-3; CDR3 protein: CASSRDPSTGNTIYF; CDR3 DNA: TGTGCCAGCAGCCGGGACCCTAGCACTGGAAACACCATATATTTT
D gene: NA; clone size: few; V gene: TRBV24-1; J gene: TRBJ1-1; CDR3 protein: CATSEFGGTEAFF; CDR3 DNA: TGTGCCACCAGTGAGTTCGGGGGAACTGAAGCTTTCTTT
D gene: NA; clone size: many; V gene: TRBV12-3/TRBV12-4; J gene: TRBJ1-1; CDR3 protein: CASKFRDGGMNTEAFF; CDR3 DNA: TGTGCCAGTAAATTCCGGGACGGAGGTATGAACACTGAAGCTTTCTTT
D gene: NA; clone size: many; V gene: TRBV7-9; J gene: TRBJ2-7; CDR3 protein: CASSLGNSGEQYF; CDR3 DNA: TGTGCCAGCAGCTTAGGGAATTCGGGGGAGCAGTACTTC
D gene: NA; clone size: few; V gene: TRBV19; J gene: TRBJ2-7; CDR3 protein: CASSSPGHNYEQYF; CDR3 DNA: TGTGCCAGTAGTTCACCTGGACACAACTACGAGCAGTACTTC
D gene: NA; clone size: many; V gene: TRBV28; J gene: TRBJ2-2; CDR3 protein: CASRETWNTGELFF; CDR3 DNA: TGTGCCAGCAGAGAGACCTGGAACACCGGGGAGCTGTTTTTT
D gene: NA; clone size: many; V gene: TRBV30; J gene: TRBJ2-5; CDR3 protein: CAWYTPGAGKQETQYF; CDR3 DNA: TGTGCCTGGTACACCCCGGGGGCAGGCAAACAAGAGACCCAGTACTTC
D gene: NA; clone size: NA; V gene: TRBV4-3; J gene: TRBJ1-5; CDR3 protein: CASSQDPGRDQPQHF; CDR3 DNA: TGCGCCAGCAGCCAAGATCCGGGGAGAGATCAGCCCCAGCATTTT
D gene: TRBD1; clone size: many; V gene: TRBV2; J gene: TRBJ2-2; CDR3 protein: CASKSRDSTGELFF; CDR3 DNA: TGTGCCAGCAAGAGCCGGGACAGCACCGGGGAGCTGTTTTTT
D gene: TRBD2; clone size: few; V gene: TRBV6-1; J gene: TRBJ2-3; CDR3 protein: CASSEFEGGADTQYF; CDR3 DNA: TGTGCCAGCAGTGAATTTGAGGGAGGGGCAGATACGCAGTATTTT
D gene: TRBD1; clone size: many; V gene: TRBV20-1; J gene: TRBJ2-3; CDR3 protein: CSALTGRRTDTQYF; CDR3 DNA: TGCAGTGCTTTGACAGGGCGTCGTACAGATACGCAGTATTTT
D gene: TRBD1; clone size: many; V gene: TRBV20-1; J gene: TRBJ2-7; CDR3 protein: CSAREQGLYEQYF; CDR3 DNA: TGCAGTGCTAGGGAACAGGGGTTGTACGAGCAGTACTTC
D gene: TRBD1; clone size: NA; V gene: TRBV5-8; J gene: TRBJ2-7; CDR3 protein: CASSVTLWDSWTREQYF; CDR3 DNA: TGTGCCAGCAGCGTCACCCTCTGGGACAGTTGGACAAGGGAGCAGTACTTC
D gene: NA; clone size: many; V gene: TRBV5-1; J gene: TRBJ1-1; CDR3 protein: CASSSSGVNTEAFF; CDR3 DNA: TGCGCCAGCAGCTCCTCTGGGGTGAACACTGAAGCTTTCTTT
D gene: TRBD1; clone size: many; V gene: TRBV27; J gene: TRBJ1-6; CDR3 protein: CASSLDRDRGNTPLHF; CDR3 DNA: TGTGCCAGCAGTTTAGACAGGGACAGGGGAAATACACCCCTCCACTTT
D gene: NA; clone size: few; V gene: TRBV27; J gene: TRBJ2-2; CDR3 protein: CASSTPAPLWGELFF; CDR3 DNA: TGTGCCAGCAGTACCCCGGCCCCTCTATGGGGGGAGCTGTTTTTT
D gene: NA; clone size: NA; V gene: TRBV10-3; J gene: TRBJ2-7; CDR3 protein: CAIRIESQAMNYEQYF; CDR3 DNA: TGTGCCATCAGGATAGAATCGCAGGCCATGAACTACGAGCAGTACTTC
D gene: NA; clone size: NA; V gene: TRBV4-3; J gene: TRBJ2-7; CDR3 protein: CASSQDRQGWDEQYF; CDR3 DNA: TGCGCCAGCAGCCAAGATAGGCAGGGGTGGGACGAGCAGTACTTC
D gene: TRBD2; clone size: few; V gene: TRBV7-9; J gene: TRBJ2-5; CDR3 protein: CASSLLGGGGETQYF; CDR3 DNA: TGTGCCAGCAGCTTACTCGGGGGGGGGGGAGAGACCCAGTACTTC
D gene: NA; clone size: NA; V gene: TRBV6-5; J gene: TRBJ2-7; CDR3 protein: CASSYAVSSEQYF; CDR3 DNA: TGTGCCAGCAGTTACGCGGTTAGCTCCGAGCAGTACTTC
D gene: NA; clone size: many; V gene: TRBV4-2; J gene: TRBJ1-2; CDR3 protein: CASSSSVWGYTF; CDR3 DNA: TGTGCCAGCAGCTCAAGCGTCTGGGGCTACACCTTC
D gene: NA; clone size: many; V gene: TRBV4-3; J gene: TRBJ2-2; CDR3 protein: CASSQDLTGWGTGELFF; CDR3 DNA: TGCGCCAGCAGCCAAGATCTAACAGGATGGGGCACCGGGGAGCTGTTTTTT
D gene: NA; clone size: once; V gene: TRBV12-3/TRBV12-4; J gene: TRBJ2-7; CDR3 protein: CTSSRDGTYEQYF; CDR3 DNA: TGTACCAGCAGCCGGGACGGGACCTACGAGCAGTACTTC
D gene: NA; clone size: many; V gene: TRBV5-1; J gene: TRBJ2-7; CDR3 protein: CASSTLPTESSYEQYF; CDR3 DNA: TGCGCCAGCAGCACCCTACCGACGGAGAGCTCCTACGAGCAGTACTTC
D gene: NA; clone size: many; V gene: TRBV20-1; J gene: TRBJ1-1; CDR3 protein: CSARLEGRAFF; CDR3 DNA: TGCAGTGCTAGGTTGGAGGGCCGGGCTTTCTTT
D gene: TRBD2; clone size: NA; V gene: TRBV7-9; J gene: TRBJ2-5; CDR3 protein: CASSSPQLAGGPPVTGTQYF; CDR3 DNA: TGTGCCAGCAGCTCACCGCAACTAGCGGGGGGCCCCCCGGTGACCGGGACCCAGTACTTC
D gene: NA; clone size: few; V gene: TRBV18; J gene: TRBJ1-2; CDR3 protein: CASSPPTEDYGYTF; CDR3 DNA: TGTGCCAGCTCACCACCCACGGAGGACTATGGCTACACCTTC
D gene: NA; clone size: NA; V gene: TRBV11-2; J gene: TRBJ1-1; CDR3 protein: CASSLDGVMNTEAFF; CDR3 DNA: TGTGCCAGCAGCTTAGATGGGGTTATGAACACTGAAGCTTTCTTT
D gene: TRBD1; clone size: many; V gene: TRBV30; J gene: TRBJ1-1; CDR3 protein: CASRDRGLGVAFF; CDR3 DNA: TGTGCCAGCCGGGACAGGGGGCTCGGGGTCGCTTTCTTT
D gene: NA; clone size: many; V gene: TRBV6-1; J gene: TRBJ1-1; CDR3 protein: CASLRVMNTEAFF; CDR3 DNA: TGTGCCAGCCTCAGGGTTATGAACACTGAAGCTTTCTTT
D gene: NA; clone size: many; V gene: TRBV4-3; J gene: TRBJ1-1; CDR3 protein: CASSQDRTGNTEAFF; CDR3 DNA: TGCGCCAGCAGCCAAGATCGAACAGGGAACACTGAAGCTTTCTTT
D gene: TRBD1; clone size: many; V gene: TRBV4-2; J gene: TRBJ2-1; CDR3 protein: CASSHADRDEQFF; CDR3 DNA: TGTGCCAGCAGCCATGCGGACAGGGATGAGCAGTTCTTC
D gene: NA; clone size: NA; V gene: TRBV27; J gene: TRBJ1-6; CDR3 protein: CASSPGLNSPLHF; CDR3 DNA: TGTGCCAGCAGTCCTGGGCTTAATTCACCCCTCCACTTT
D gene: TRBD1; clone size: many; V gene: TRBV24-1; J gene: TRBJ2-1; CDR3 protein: CATSDNLQGNNEQFF; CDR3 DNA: TGTGCCACCAGTGACAACCTACAGGGGAACAATGAGCAGTTCTTC
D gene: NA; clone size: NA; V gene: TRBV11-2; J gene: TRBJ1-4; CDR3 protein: CASSPLPQPGEELFF; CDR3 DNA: TGTGCCAGCAGCCCTTTGCCGCAGCCGGGTGAAGAACTGTTTTTT
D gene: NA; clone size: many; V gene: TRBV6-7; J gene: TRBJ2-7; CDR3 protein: CASSPSCVYEQYF; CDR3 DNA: TGTGCCAGCAGCCCTTCGTGTGTCTACGAGCAGTACTTC